This entry lists 14 T cell receptor beta chains sequenced from one sample in a study of T cell responses to AZD1222 COVID-19 vaccine. Libraries were prepared by immunoSEQ multiplex PCR; TCRdb keeps only in-frame clonotypes and omits some of them. Of about 92,000 clones in the sample, 65% to 90% were seen once. This specimen consisted of peripheral blood, obtained on day 0 of AZD1222 vaccination. These receptors were obtained from an adult in good health.

The chain recombines TRBV5-1 with TRBJ2-2; D is perhaps TRBD2 (6 bases). Germline V gene data show CDR1 as SGHRS and CDR2 as YFSETQ. The V end was cut by 5 bases, the J end by 1 base, with 6 bases between. CDR3 size: 13 residues. The CDR3 here is CASSSGNTGELFF. CDR3 bases: TGCGCCAGCAGTAGCGGGAACACCGGGGAGCTGTTTTTT.

This chain uses TRBV5-1 with TRBJ2-1; D remains ambiguous. V dropped 4 bases and J dropped 0 bases, with 14 bases sitting between them. The CDR3 runs 16 residues. CDR1 SGHRS and CDR2 YFSETQ come from the germline V gene. CDR3 loop: CASSPGVLSSYNEQFF. The CDR3 DNA is TGCGCCAGCAGCCCGGGTGTCTTGAGCTCCTACAATGAGCAGTTCTTC.

The rearrangement joins TRBV2 to TRBJ1-1; 10 bases map to TRBD1. The J segment lost 1 base and the V segment lost 11 bases, leaving 7 bases of the junction unmatched. The CDR3 runs 14 residues. CDR1 and CDR2 (germline): SNHLY, FYNNEI. In DNA, the CDR3 is TGTGCCGTCCGGGACAGGGGACCGAACACTGAAGCTTTCTTT. It encodes CAVRDRGPNTEAFF.

V gene TRBV7-2 combines with J gene TRBJ2-2, with 13 bases matching TRBD2. The CDR3 covers 16 residues. The germline V gene has CDR1 SGHTA and CDR2 FQGNSA. The V gene end was trimmed by 5 bases and the J gene end by 3 bases; junction bases not matched to a gene: 3. The CDR3 sequence: CASSPTSGGYTGELFF. CDR3 in DNA: TGTGCCAGCAGCCCGACTAGCGGGGGGTACACCGGGGAGCTGTTTTTT.

The rearrangement joins TRBV12-5 to TRBJ2-2; no reliable D call. The CDR3 runs 15 residues. V lost 0 bases and J 2 bases, leaving 7 bases between the germline ends. Germline CDR1 is LGHNT and CDR2 is FRNRAP. CDR3 region: CASGLVDTNTGELFF. Written as DNA, the CDR3 is TGTGCTAGTGGTTTGGTAGATACTAACACCGGGGAGCTGTTTTTT.

The count of this clone is one. The chain carries TRBV28 and TRBJ2-7; 10 bases align to TRBD1. This CDR3 region has 16 residues. Germline V gene lookup returns CDR1 MDHEN and CDR2 SYDVKM. Unmatched junction bases numbered 7, after V lost 4 bases and J lost 1 base. CDR3 nucleotides: TGTGCCAGCAGTTCAGGCCCGGGACAGGGGTCCTACGAGCAGTACTTC. It translates to CASSSGPGQGSYEQYF.

This clone has a single count. The rearrangement uses TRBV9 and TRBJ2-7, with D perhaps TRBD2 (6 bases). This CDR3 spans 15 amino acids. Germline-derived CDR1 and CDR2 are SGDLS and YYNGEE. V was cut by 4 bases and J by 5 bases, with 19 bases left in between. CDR3 in amino acids: CASSPHRYGGDEQYF. CDR3 nucleotide sequence: TGTGCCAGCAGCCCCCACCGATACGGGGGAGACGAGCAGTACTTC.

This chain joins TRBV7-8 and TRBJ2-7; no clear D. The CDR3 contains 11 residues. The V end lost 5 bases, the J end lost 4 bases, and 6 bases lay between the germline ends. From germline, CDR1 is SGHVS and CDR2 FQNEAQ. CDR3 protein: CASSPKYEQYF. The CDR3 DNA is TGTGCCAGCAGCCCTAAGTACGAGCAGTACTTC.

The CDR3 protein is CAWSFSGGQDTQYF. CDR3 coding DNA: TGTGCCTGGAGTTTTTCAGGGGGCCAAGATACGCAGTATTTT. V usage is TRBV30 and J usage is TRBJ2-3; 8 bases line up with TRBD1. With 2 bases clipped from V and 5 bases from J, the junction kept 6 bases outside the gene matches. Looked up from germline, CDR1 is GTSNPN and CDR2 is SVGIG (reference sequence). The CDR3 consists of 14 residues. Full variable domain (missing parts from reference TRBV30 and TRBJ2-3): SQTIHQWPATLVQPVGSPLSLECTVEGTSNPNLYWYRQAAGRGLQLLFYSVGIGQISSEVPQNLSASRPQDRQFILSSKKLLLSDSGFYLCAWSFSGGQDTQYFGPGTRLTVL.

V gene TRBV6-5 combines with J gene TRBJ2-1; 8 positions match TRBD2. The V and J ends lost 6 bases and 7 bases, in that order; junction bases with no gene match: 11. The germline gives CDR1 MNHEY, CDR2 SVGAGI. This CDR3 region has 15 residues. The CDR3 region is CASSEAGGGSNEQFF. CDR3 nucleotides: TGTGCCAGCAGCGAGGCGGGGGGCGGATCGAATGAGCAGTTCTTC.

V is TRBV4-1 and J is TRBJ2-5, with a possible D match to TRBD2 (6 bases). Trimming pared 1 base from V and 5 bases from J, leaving 14 bases between. The CDR3 extends over 15 amino acids. Germline V gives CDR1 MGHRA, CDR2 YSYEKL. CDR3 sequence: CASSQGATRGETQYF. The CDR3 bases are TGCGCCAGCAGCCAAGGAGCGACCCGGGGGGAGACCCAGTACTTC.

The rearrangement joins TRBV3-1 (or the pseudogene TRBV3-2) to TRBJ1-6, with D maybe TRBD1 (6 bases). V gave up 4 bases and J gave up 9 bases, with 16 bases separating them. Germline V lookup: CDR1 LGHDT, CDR2 YNNKEL (reference sequence). This CDR3 region has 15 residues. Here the CDR3 reads CASSPTFEGGSPLHF. Written as DNA, the CDR3 is TGTGCCAGCAGCCCGACTTTTGAGGGGGGTTCACCCCTCCACTTT.

This sequence joins TRBV11-2 and TRBJ1-6, with D hard to call. Trimming shortened V by 0 bases and J by 7 bases, and 1 base separated the two germline ends. Germline V gene sequence: CDR1 SGHAT, CDR2 FQNNGV. The CDR3 covers 12 residues. The CDR3 nucleotides read TGTGCCAGCAGCTTAGACAATTCACCCCTCCACTTT. Translated: CASSLDNSPLHF.

The V call is TRBV2, the J call TRBJ1-5; D perhaps matches TRBD1 (5 bases). Trimming shortened V by 8 bases and J by 4 bases, and 15 bases separated the two germline ends. CDR1 and CDR2 (germline): SNHLY, FYNNEI. This CDR3 region has 14 residues. The CDR3 DNA sequence: TGTGCCAGCTCCCTACTCAGGGAAAATCAGCCCCAGCATTTT. It translates to CASSLLRENQPQHF. Full variable domain (remainder filled in from reference TRBV2 and TRBJ1-5): EPEVTQTPSHQVTQMGQEVILRCVPISNHLYFYWYRQILGQKVEFLVSFYNNEISEKSEIFDDQFSVERPDGSNFTLKIRSTKLEDSAMYFCASSLLRENQPQHFGDGTRLSIL.